This is a list of T cell receptor beta chains from one sample in a study of cytomegalovirus exposure and HLA in healthy donors. Only in-frame clones appear in the TCRdb table, and some are missing; sequencing was by immunoSEQ multiplex PCR. The sample has roughly 160,000 clones; just under 80% are singletons. The specimen was PBMCs. The receptors come from a woman between 50 and 59 years old in good health and CMV-seronegative. The CDR3 runs from the conserved cysteine through the conserved F or W. Fields, in order: CDR3 DNA, CDR3 protein, D gene, V gene, J gene, clone size. A D gene is named only where the DNA matches it firmly. Clone size is stated in some rows and not others, as once, few, many or a class when expanded.

DNA: TGTGCCAGCTCACCACGAGGATCGAGCTCCTACGAGCAGTACTTC; CDR3: CASSPRGSSSYEQYF; D: NA; V: TRBV18; J: TRBJ2-7; size: NA
DNA: TGTGCCATCGGCCGGGTCCCTAGCAATCAGCCCCAGCATTTT; CDR3: CAIGRVPSNQPQHF; D: NA; V: TRBV6-1; J: TRBJ1-5; size: NA
DNA: TGTGCCAGCAGCGTACAGGGGACTGGGGCCAACGTCCTGACTTTC; CDR3: CASSVQGTGANVLTF; D: TRBD1; V: TRBV27; J: TRBJ2-6; size: NA
DNA: TGTGCCAGCAGTTTATTGGGACAGGGGGACTACACCTTC; CDR3: CASSLLGQGDYTF; D: TRBD1; V: TRBV27; J: TRBJ1-2; size: NA
DNA: TGTGCCAGCAGTCGGTACACGGGTCGCGGCACTAATGAAAAACTGTTTTTT; CDR3: CASSRYTGRGTNEKLFF; D: NA; V: TRBV25-1; J: TRBJ1-4; size: NA
DNA: TGTGCCAGCAGTACACTGGGGGGGCCCCAGCATTTT; CDR3: CASSTLGGPQHF; D: NA; V: TRBV7-6; J: TRBJ1-5; size: NA
DNA: TGTGCCAGCAGCGTTCGGGGGAACACTGAAGCTTTCTTT; CDR3: CASSVRGNTEAFF; D: NA; V: TRBV9; J: TRBJ1-1; size: NA
DNA: TGTGCCAGCTCCCCCCAGCGTCCGCAACCGGGACTAGCGGGACACAATGAGCAGTTCTTC; CDR3: CASSPQRPQPGLAGHNEQFF; D: TRBD2; V: TRBV18; J: TRBJ2-1; size: NA
DNA: TGTGCCAGCAGTGCCGGTAGAACGAATGAAAAACTGTTTTTT; CDR3: CASSAGRTNEKLFF; D: NA; V: TRBV28; J: TRBJ1-4; size: once
DNA: TGTGCCAGCAGCACCCGGACAGGGGAGGATGAAAAACTGTTTTTT; CDR3: CASSTRTGEDEKLFF; D: TRBD1; V: TRBV5-4; J: TRBJ1-4; size: NA
DNA: TGCAGTGCTAGTTATAATGAAAAACTGTTTTTT; CDR3: CSASYNEKLFF; D: NA; V: TRBV20-1; J: TRBJ1-4; size: NA
DNA: TGTGCCAGCAGCTACAGGGCCCTTCGAGAGTTC; CDR3: CASSYRALREF; D: NA; V: TRBV2; J: TRBJ1-2; size: NA
DNA: TGTGCCAGCAGCTTCGGGACAGAATACGAGCAGTACTTC; CDR3: CASSFGTEYEQYF; D: TRBD1; V: TRBV7-6; J: TRBJ2-7; size: NA
DNA: TGTGCCTGGAGTGGCAGGGGGGACACTGAAGCTTTCTTT; CDR3: CAWSGRGDTEAFF; D: TRBD1; V: TRBV30; J: TRBJ1-1; size: NA
DNA: TGTGCCAGTAGTCGGGACAGGGGGCGAGAGACCCAGTACTTC; CDR3: CASSRDRGRETQYF; D: TRBD1; V: TRBV19; J: TRBJ2-5; size: few
DNA: TGTGCCAGCAGCCCGGGGAGGGCCCTCGTGTACGAGCAGTACTTC; CDR3: CASSPGRALVYEQYF; D: TRBD2; V: TRBV28; J: TRBJ2-7; size: NA
DNA: TGTGCCAGCAAAGGACAGCGCACACCCTACGAGCAGTACTTC; CDR3: CASKGQRTPYEQYF; D: NA; V: TRBV2; J: TRBJ2-7; size: NA
DNA: TGTGCCAGCAGACCCGGGACTAGCGGGAGGGAGCAGTACTTC; CDR3: CASRPGTSGREQYF; D: TRBD2; V: TRBV13; J: TRBJ2-7; size: NA
DNA: TGTGCCAGCAGTAATTCCTGGAGGGGCACTGAAGCTTTCTTT; CDR3: CASSNSWRGTEAFF; D: NA; V: TRBV6-5; J: TRBJ1-1; size: NA
DNA: TGTGCCAGCAGTTCCTCATGGACAGGGTTTTTTGAAAAACTGTTTTTT; CDR3: CASSSSWTGFFEKLFF; D: TRBD1; V: TRBV28; J: TRBJ1-4; size: NA
DNA: TGTGCCAGCAGCTTCCGGTATAGCGGGAGGAGCTCCTACAATGAGCAGTTCTTC; CDR3: CASSFRYSGRSSYNEQFF; D: NA; V: TRBV21-1; J: TRBJ2-1; size: NA